The next 26 T cell receptor beta chains were all read from a single sample in a study of blood T cell repertoires in COVID-19. Some clones are missing from TCRdb's copy, which holds only in-frame ones; the method was immunoSEQ multiplex PCR. Of just over 150,000 clones listed, around 80% are singletons. The sequenced sample consisted of peripheral blood. The receptors were gathered from a woman of 80 years or more with acute or convalescent COVID-19.

The chain links TRBV7-9 to TRBJ1-6, with D perhaps matching TRBD1 (6 bases). Germline lookup yields CDR1 SEHNR and CDR2 FQNEAQ (reference sequence). Trimming took 5 bases from V and 4 from J, leaving 15 bases between them. The CDR3 runs to 16 residues. Here the CDR3 reads CASSTPQGQYNSPLHF. The CDR3 DNA reads as TGTGCCAGCAGCACTCCCCAGGGGCAATATAATTCACCCCTCCACTTT.

The chain joins TRBV27 to TRBJ2-1, with a weak D call TRBD2 (5 bases). The CDR3 contains 12 residues. Trimming pared 11 bases from V and 9 bases from J, leaving 17 bases between. In germline, CDR1 is MNHEY, CDR2 SMNVEV (reference sequence). The CDR3 loop reads CAPPTWEIEQFF. DNA of the CDR3: TGTGCCCCCCCCACGTGGGAGATTGAGCAGTTCTTC.

The CDR3 region has the DNA TGTGCCAGCAGCAGGGGCACTGAAGCTTTCTTT. As protein: CASSRGTEAFF. The rearrangement joins TRBV7-2 to TRBJ1-1, with D maybe TRBD1 (5 bases). Trimming removed 5 bases at V and 4 bases at J, with 5 bases between. The CDR3 runs 11 residues. CDR1 SGHTA and CDR2 FQGNSA come from the germline V gene.

The V gene is TRBV16, the J gene TRBJ1-1, with D possibly TRBD1 on 5 matching bases. V lost 0 bases to trimming and J lost 2 bases, with 10 bases between them. The CDR3 runs to 15 residues. The V gene's germline CDR1 is KGHSY and CDR2 FQNENV. CDR3 sequence (DNA): TGTGCCAGCAGCCAATCAGGCAGGGTAAACACTGAAGCTTTCTTT. This sequence encodes CASSQSGRVNTEAFF.

The chain links TRBV6-5 to TRBJ2-1; 8 bases agree with TRBD2. The V gene's germline CDR1 is MNHEY and CDR2 SVGAGI. The junction had 1 base not matched to a gene; V was cut back by 0 bases and J by 6 bases. The length of the CDR3 is 14 residues. In DNA form, the CDR3 reads TGTGCCAGCAGTTACTCCGGGACTAGCAATGAGCAGTTCTTC. Protein product: CASSYSGTSNEQFF.

The rearrangement links TRBV5-1 to TRBJ2-1; 9 bases align to TRBD2. V gave up 1 base and J gave up 4 bases; unmatched junction bases: 0. The CDR3 loop spans 14 amino acids. The V gene's germline CDR1 is SGHRS and CDR2 YFSETQ. The CDR3 nucleotides read TGCGCCAGCAGCTTGCTAGCGGGATACAATGAGCAGTTCTTC. Protein product: CASSLLAGYNEQFF.

The CDR3 sequence: CSVEGAEPTGELFF. The CDR3, as DNA: TGCAGCGTTGAGGGGGCGGAACCCACCGGGGAGCTGTTTTTT. V is TRBV29-1 and J is TRBJ2-2, with TRBD1 as a possible D gene (6 bases). This CDR3 has 14 amino acids. Germline CDR1 SQVTM, CDR2 ANQGSEA. Trimming shortened V by 3 bases and J by 4 bases, and 12 bases separated the two germline ends.

The genes are TRBV5-1 and TRBJ1-1; TRBD1 is a possible D gene (6 bases). The length of the CDR3 is 13 residues. V lost 1 base and J lost 4, with 8 bases in between. Per the germline V gene, CDR1 is SGHRS and CDR2 is YFSETQ. The DNA for the CDR3 is TGCGCCAGCAGCTTGAGGGGGACCACTGAAGCTTTCTTT. Its protein product is CASSLRGTTEAFF.

The chain has TRBV14 and TRBJ2-7; 10 bases align to TRBD2. Germline values: CDR1 SGHDN, CDR2 FVKESK. J was trimmed by 2 bases and V by 3 bases; bases with no gene match: 4. The CDR3 covers 15 residues. The CDR3 reads CASSHLAGETYEQYF. The CDR3 DNA reads as TGTGCCAGCAGCCACCTAGCGGGAGAGACCTACGAGCAGTACTTC.

The V gene is TRBV10-3, the J gene TRBJ2-2, with D possibly being TRBD1 (6 bases). V lost 6 bases, J lost 5 bases, and 10 bases lay in between. The CDR3 spans 13 residues. Germline assignment: CDR1 ENHRY and CDR2 SYGVKD. Here the CDR3 reads CAIRVQGTGELFF. For the CDR3, the DNA is TGTGCCATCAGGGTACAGGGTACCGGGGAGCTGTTTTTT.

Only one count was recorded for this clone. The V and J genes are TRBV12-3 or TRBV12-4 and TRBJ2-1; D is possibly TRBD2 (6 bases). The CDR3 length is 11 residues. V was cut by 10 bases and J by 9 bases, with 13 bases left in between. CDR3 in DNA: TGTGCCACCGCGACGCGGGGTGAGCAGTTCTTC. This sequence encodes CATATRGEQFF.

The chain carries TRBV5-1 and TRBJ1-3; 8 bases map to TRBD1. V dropped 4 bases and J dropped 4; count of bases not matched to a gene: 7. The CDR3 has 15 amino acids. The V gene's germline CDR1 is SGHRS and CDR2 YFSETQ. The CDR3 spells CASSPGQGSGNTIYF. The CDR3 bases are TGCGCCAGCAGCCCCGGACAGGGCTCAGGAAACACCATATATTTT.

The rearrangement links TRBV6-5 to TRBJ2-1, with unresolved D. The CDR3 spans 12 residues. Germline V gives CDR1 MNHEY, CDR2 SVGAGI. Trimming left V 4 bases short and J 4 bases short, with 5 bases between. This chain's CDR3 is CASSWQYNEQFF. As DNA, the CDR3 is TGTGCCAGCAGTTGGCAATACAATGAGCAGTTCTTC.

V and J are TRBV6-5 and TRBJ2-7; 8 bases map to TRBD2. V lost 6 bases, J lost 4 bases, and 5 bases stayed unmatched. The CDR3 has 13 residues. Germline V lookup: CDR1 MNHEY, CDR2 SVGAGI. The CDR3 sequence is CASRNLAGYEQYF. DNA of the CDR3: TGTGCCAGCAGAAACTTAGCGGGATACGAGCAGTACTTC.

This sequence joins TRBV14 and TRBJ1-1; 11 bases map to TRBD1. J was trimmed by 5 bases and V by 5 bases; bases with no gene match: 7. CDR1 and CDR2 (germline): SGHDN, FVKESK. This CDR3 spans 15 amino acids. DNA for the CDR3: TGTGCCAGCAGCACCGGACAGGGGGCAGGAACTGAAGCTTTCTTT. It translates to CASSTGQGAGTEAFF.

This clone occurred a few times. In DNA form, the CDR3 reads TGTGCCAGCAGAGTAGGGACAATCTACAATGAGCAGTTCTTC. Its translation is CASRVGTIYNEQFF. The rearrangement uses TRBV5-6 and TRBJ2-1; tentatively, D is TRBD1 (6 bases). From germline, CDR1 is SGHDT and CDR2 YYEEEE. V was pared by 5 bases and J by 3 bases, with 12 bases between. This CDR3 has 14 residues. Full variable domain (outside the CDR3, taken from reference TRBV5-6 and TRBJ2-1): DAGVTQSPTHLIKTRGQQVTLRCSPKSGHDTVSWYQQALGQGPQFIFQYYEEEERQRGNFPDRFSGHQFPNYSSELNVNALLLGDSALYLCASRVGTIYNEQFFGPGTRLTVL.

The CDR3 here is CATSRDQGAEQYF. As DNA, the CDR3 is TGTGCCACCAGCAGAGATCAAGGGGCCGAGCAGTACTTC. V usage is TRBV15 and J usage is TRBJ2-7; D is perhaps TRBD1 (5 bases). This CDR3 region has 13 residues. V lost 0 bases to trimming and J lost 6 bases, with 9 bases between them. Germline loops: CDR1 LNHNV, CDR2 YYDKDF (reference sequence).

The chain is built from TRBV19 and TRBJ2-7, with 8 bases fitting TRBD1. Looked up from germline, CDR1 is LNHDA and CDR2 is SQIVND (reference sequence). The junction had 12 bases not matched to a gene; V was cut back by 5 bases and J by 6 bases. The length of the CDR3 is 15 residues. This chain's CDR3 is CASSPSGGRVGEQYF. The DNA for the CDR3 is TGTGCCAGTAGTCCCTCAGGGGGCAGGGTGGGCGAGCAGTACTTC.

This clone has a single count. CDR3 in amino acids: CASSLGPPGSYNEQFF. DNA for the CDR3: TGTGCCAGCAGCTTGGGCCCTCCGGGCTCCTACAATGAGCAGTTCTTC. This chain connects TRBV5-4 to TRBJ2-1; D uncertain. This CDR3 is 16 amino acids long. With 0 bases removed from V and 0 bases from J, the gap between germline ends came to 10 bases. Germline loops: CDR1 SGHNT, CDR2 YYREEE (reference sequence).

V gene TRBV11-2 combines with J gene TRBJ2-5; 8 nucleotides agree with TRBD2. J gave up 5 bases and V 5 bases, and 7 bases lay outside the gene matches. From germline, CDR1 is SGHAT and CDR2 FQNNGV. The CDR3 contains 14 residues. The CDR3: CASSASGRVETQYF. DNA for the CDR3: TGTGCCAGCAGCGCCAGCGGGAGAGTTGAGACCCAGTACTTC.

The gene calls are TRBV6-4 and TRBJ1-1; 7 nucleotides align to TRBD1. This CDR3 is 13 amino acids long. Losses at the gene ends were 5 bases for V and 6 bases for J; bases not matched to a gene: 6. The germline gives CDR1 MRHNA, CDR2 SNTAGT. The CDR3 coding sequence is TGTGCCAGCAGTAAACACAGGGGATCTGAAGCTTTCTTT. It codes for CASSKHRGSEAFF.

In this sample, this clone turned up once. This chain connects TRBV16 to TRBJ1-1; D possibly corresponds to TRBD1 (6 bases). Germline V gene data show CDR1 as KGHSY and CDR2 as FQNENV. The CDR3 loop spans 16 amino acids. V shed 4 bases and J shed 3 bases, with 18 bases lying between them. The DNA of the CDR3 is TGTGCCAGCAGCCTAGGACAGCAAAGGGGGTACACTGAAGCTTTCTTT. Translating it yields CASSLGQQRGYTEAFF.

This chain joins TRBV29-1 and TRBJ2-1; 7 nucleotides match TRBD1. Germline values: CDR1 SQVTM, CDR2 ANQGSEA. V shed 8 bases and J 8 bases; nucleotides not matched to a gene: 9. This CDR3 has 12 residues. The CDR3 loop reads CSPTTGRDEQFF. CDR3 DNA sequence: TGCAGCCCTACGACAGGGCGCGATGAGCAGTTCTTC.

V gene TRBV7-2 combines with J gene TRBJ2-1; 9 positions agree with TRBD2. With V trimmed by 3 bases and J by 6 bases, 6 bases remained unmatched. CDR1 and CDR2 from the germline V gene are SGHTA and FQGNSA. The CDR3 sequence is 15 residues long. Here the CDR3 DNA reads TGTGCCAGCAGCTTTAGCGGGAGTACTGGCAATGAGCAGTTCTTC. Amino acid sequence: CASSFSGSTGNEQFF. Complete variable domain (other parts from reference TRBV7-2 and TRBJ2-1): GAGVSQSPSNKVTEKGKDVELRCDPISGHTALYWYRQSLGQGLEFLIYFQGNSAPDKSGLPSDRFSAERTGGSVSTLTIQRTQQEDSAVYLCASSFSGSTGNEQFFGPGTRLTVL.

The rearrangement uses TRBV7-2 and TRBJ1-3, with 9 positions matching TRBD1. Unmatched junction bases numbered 10, after V lost 6 bases and J lost 4 bases. This CDR3 contains 16 residues. Germline CDR1 reads SGHTA; CDR2 reads FQGNSA. DNA of the CDR3: TGTGCCAGCAGACCTCCCCACAGGGGGCTGGGAAACACCATATATTTT. It is translated as CASRPPHRGLGNTIYF. Full variable domain (remainder filled in from reference TRBV7-2 and TRBJ1-3): GAGVSQSPSNKVTEKGKDVELRCDPISGHTALYWYRQSLGQGLEFLIYFQGNSAPDKSGLPSDRFSAERTGGSVSTLTIQRTQQEDSAVYLCASRPPHRGLGNTIYFGEGSWLTVV.

This chain links TRBV7-6 with TRBJ2-1; D might be TRBD1 (6 bases). Trimming stripped 5 bases from V and 9 bases from J, with 11 bases between. Germline lookup yields CDR1 SGHVS and CDR2 FNYEAQ. The CDR3 has 12 residues. CDR3 residues: CASSPRGIEQFF. The CDR3 DNA sequence: TGTGCCAGCAGCCCCAGGGGAATTGAGCAGTTCTTC.